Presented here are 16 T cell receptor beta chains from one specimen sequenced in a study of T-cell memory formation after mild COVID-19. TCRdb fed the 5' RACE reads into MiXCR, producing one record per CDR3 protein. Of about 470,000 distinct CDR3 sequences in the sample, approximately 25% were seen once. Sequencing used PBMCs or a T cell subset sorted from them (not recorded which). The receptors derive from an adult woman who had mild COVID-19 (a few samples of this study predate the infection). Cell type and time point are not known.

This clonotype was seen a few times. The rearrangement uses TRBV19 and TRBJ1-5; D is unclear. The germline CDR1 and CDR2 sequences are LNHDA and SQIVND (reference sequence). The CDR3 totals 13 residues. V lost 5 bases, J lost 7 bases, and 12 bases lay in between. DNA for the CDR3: TGTGCCAGTAGTGCCTCGACCCCGCAGCCCCAGCATTTT. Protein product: CASSASTPQPQHF.

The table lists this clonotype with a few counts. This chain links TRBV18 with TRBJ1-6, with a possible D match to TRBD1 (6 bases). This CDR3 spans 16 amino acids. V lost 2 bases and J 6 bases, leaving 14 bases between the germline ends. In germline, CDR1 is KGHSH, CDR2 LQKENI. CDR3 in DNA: TGTGCCAGCTCACCAGATCCGGGACACACTAATTCACCCCTCCACTTT. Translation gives CASSPDPGHTNSPLHF.

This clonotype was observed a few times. The CDR3 coding sequence is TGTGCCAGCGTAGACAGGGGGTATAGCAATCAGCCCCAGCATTTT. This encodes CASVDRGYSNQPQHF. V usage is TRBV6-2 or TRBV6-3 and J usage is TRBJ1-5, with 9 bases matching TRBD1. After removal of 8 bases from V and 0 bases from J, the junction contained 5 bases not matched to a gene. Germline V gene data show CDR1 as MNHEY and CDR2 as SVGEGT. There are 15 residues in the CDR3.

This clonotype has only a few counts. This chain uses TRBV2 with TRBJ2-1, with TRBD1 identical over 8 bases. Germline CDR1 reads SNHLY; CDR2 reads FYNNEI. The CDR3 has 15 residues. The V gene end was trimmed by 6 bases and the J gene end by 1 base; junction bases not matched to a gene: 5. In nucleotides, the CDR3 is TGTGCCAGCAGAACCGGACAGGGATCCTACAATGAGCAGTTCTTC. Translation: CASRTGQGSYNEQFF.

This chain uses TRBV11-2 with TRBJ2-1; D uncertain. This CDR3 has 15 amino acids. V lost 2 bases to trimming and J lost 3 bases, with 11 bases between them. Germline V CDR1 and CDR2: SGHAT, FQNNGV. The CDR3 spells CASSLPSRSYNEQFF. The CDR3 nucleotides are TGTGCCAGCAGCTTACCCTCTAGGAGCTACAATGAGCAGTTCTTC.

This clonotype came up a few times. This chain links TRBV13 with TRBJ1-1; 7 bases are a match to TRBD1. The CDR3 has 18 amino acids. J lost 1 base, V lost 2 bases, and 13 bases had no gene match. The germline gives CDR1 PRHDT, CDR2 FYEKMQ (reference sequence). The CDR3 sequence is CASSLLVEGGIQNTEAFF. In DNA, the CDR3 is TGTGCCAGCAGCTTATTGGTGGAAGGGGGCATCCAGAACACTGAAGCTTTCTTT.

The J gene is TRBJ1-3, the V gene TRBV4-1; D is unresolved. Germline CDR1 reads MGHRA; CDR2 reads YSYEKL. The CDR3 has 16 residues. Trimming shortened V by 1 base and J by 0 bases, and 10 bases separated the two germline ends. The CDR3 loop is CASSQGSWGSGNTIYF. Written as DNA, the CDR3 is TGCGCCAGCAGCCAAGGGAGTTGGGGCTCTGGAAACACCATATATTTT.

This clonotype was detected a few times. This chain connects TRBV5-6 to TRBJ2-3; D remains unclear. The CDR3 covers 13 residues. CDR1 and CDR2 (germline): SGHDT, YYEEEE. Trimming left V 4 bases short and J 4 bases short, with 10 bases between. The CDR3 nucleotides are TGTGCCAGCAGCCTGCTGGGGTCAGATACGCAGTATTTT. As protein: CASSLLGSDTQYF.

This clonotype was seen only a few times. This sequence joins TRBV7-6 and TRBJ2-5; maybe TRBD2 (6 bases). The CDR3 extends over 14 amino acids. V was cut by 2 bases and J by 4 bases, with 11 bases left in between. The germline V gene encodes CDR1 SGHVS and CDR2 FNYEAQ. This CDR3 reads CASSLPQGGETQYF. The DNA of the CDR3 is TGTGCCAGCAGCTTACCGCAGGGAGGAGAGACCCAGTACTTC.

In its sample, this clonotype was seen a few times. CDR3 region: CASSYALGWGGDTGELFF. Here the CDR3 DNA reads TGTGCCAGCAGTTATGCTTTGGGGTGGGGCGGGGACACCGGGGAGCTGTTTTTT. The chain links TRBV6-6 to TRBJ2-2; tentatively, D is TRBD2 (6 bases). V was shortened by 3 bases and J by 3 bases, with 20 bases between the two germline ends. Germline values: CDR1 MNHNY, CDR2 SVGAGI (reference sequence). The CDR3 sequence is 18 residues long.

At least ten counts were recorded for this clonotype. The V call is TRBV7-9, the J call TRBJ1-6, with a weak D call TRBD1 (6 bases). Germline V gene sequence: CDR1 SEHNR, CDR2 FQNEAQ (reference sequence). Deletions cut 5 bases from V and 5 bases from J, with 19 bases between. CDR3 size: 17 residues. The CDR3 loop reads CASSHPQGGSNNSPLHF. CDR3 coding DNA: TGTGCCAGCAGCCACCCTCAAGGGGGTTCGAATAATTCACCCCTCCACTTT.

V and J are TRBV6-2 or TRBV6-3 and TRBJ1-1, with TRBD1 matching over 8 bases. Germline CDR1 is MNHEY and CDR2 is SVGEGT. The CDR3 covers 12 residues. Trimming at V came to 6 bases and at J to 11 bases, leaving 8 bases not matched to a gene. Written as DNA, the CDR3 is TGTGCCAGCAGAGAGACAGGGGAGAATGCTTTCTTT. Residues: CASRETGENAFF.

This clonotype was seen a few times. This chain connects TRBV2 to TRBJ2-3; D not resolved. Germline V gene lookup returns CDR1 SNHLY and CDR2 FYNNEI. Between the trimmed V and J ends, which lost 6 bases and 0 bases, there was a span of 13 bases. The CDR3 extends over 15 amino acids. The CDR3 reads CASRVTAASTDTQYF. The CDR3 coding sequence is TGTGCCAGCAGGGTGACCGCCGCTAGCACAGATACGCAGTATTTT.

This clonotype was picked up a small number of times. The CDR3 loop reads CASSPGQRSPFGYTF. The CDR3 bases are TGTGCCAGCAGTCCTGGACAGCGCTCTCCATTTGGCTACACCTTC. The chain couples TRBV12-3 or TRBV12-4 to TRBJ1-2; D is perhaps TRBD1 (6 bases). The CDR3 has 15 residues. The V and J ends lost 5 bases and 7 bases respectively, with 20 bases between them.

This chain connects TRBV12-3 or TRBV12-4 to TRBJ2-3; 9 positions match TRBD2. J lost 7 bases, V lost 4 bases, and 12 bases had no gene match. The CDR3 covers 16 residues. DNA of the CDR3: TGTGCCAGCAGTTCAAGGCTAGCGGGGTCCAGGAATACGCAGTATTTT. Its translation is CASSSRLAGSRNTQYF.

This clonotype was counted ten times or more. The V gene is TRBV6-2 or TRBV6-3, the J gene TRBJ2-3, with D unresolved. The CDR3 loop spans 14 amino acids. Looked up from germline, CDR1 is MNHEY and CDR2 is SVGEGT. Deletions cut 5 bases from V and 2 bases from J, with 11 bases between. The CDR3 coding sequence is TGTGCCAGCAGTCGGACGGGTTCCACAGATACGCAGTATTTT. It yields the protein CASSRTGSTDTQYF.